The 4 T cell receptor beta chains given below trace back to one sample, sequenced in a study of cytomegalovirus exposure and HLA in healthy donors. The PCR employed 60 Vbeta primers together with 13 Jbeta primers. Some clones are missing from TCRdb's copy, which holds only in-frame ones; the method was immunoSEQ multiplex PCR. This sample contains about 130,000 clones. Specimen: PBMCs. The receptors here all came from a man aged 25-45 years in good health and CMV-seronegative.

The J gene is TRBJ1-1, the V gene TRBV30; D uncertain. Trimming removed 3 bases from V and 6 bases from J, with 14 bases in between. In germline, CDR1 is GTSNPN, CDR2 SVGIG (reference sequence). CDR3 length equals 13 residues. The CDR3 DNA reads TGTGCCTGGAGGAGGGTGGTCTGGGCTGAAGCTTTCTTT. This translates into CAWRRVVWAEAFF.

The chain employs TRBV5-1 and TRBJ2-2; D gene uncertain. This CDR3 is built from 14 residues. Trimming removed 1 base from V and 1 base from J, with 5 bases in between. From germline, CDR1 is SGHRS and CDR2 YFSETQ. The CDR3 DNA reads TGCGCCAGCAGCTTGATATGGAACACCGGGGAGCTGTTTTTT. Its translation is CASSLIWNTGELFF.

V is TRBV4-1 and J is TRBJ2-2; D is uncertain. The CDR3 runs 14 residues. Germline CDR1 is MGHRA and CDR2 is YSYEKL. Trimming shortened V by 5 bases and J by 4 bases, and 11 bases separated the two germline ends. CDR3 amino acids: CASSALPLTGELFF. CDR3 bases: TGCGCCAGCAGCGCCCTACCGCTCACCGGGGAGCTGTTTTTT.

This sequence joins TRBV4-3 and TRBJ2-3; the D gene is possibly TRBD2 (5 bases). The germline V and J ends were trimmed by 0 bases and 4 bases, with 11 bases remaining between them. Germline V CDR1 and CDR2: LGHNA, YSLEER. The length of the CDR3 is 15 residues. DNA for the CDR3: TGCGCCAGCAGCCAAGATTCGGGAAGGGCAGATACGCAGTATTTT. This gives the protein CASSQDSGRADTQYF.